This T cell receptor beta chain emerged from a study of blood T cells in healthy people across ages. The authors ran a second PCR of about 7 to 11 cycles using a sample-barcoded 5' primer and a J-beta primer mix. Each CDR3 protein gets one entry after TCRdb re-called the 5' RACE reads with MiXCR. The sample records more than 800,000 distinct CDR3 sequences, roughly 26% being singletons. From germline, CDR1 is SGHAT and CDR2 FQDESV (reference sequence). The CDR3 totals 15 residues. The V and J ends lost 4 bases and 6 bases respectively, with 17 bases between them. This clonotype originated in a woman aged 80 or older in good health. Sequences were obtained from blood. This chain links TRBV11-1 with TRBJ2-3; possible D gene TRBD2, 5 bases. Here the CDR3 reads CASSSERGRPDTQYF. The CDR3 DNA is TGTGCCAGCAGCTCGGAGCGCGGGCGGCCCGATACGCAGTATTTT.